This TCR beta chain was observed in a study of shared clonotypes between healthy human individuals. About the research overall: Two women and three men aged 18 to 49 made up the donors.

The authors divided CD4+ cells into CD45RA+ naive and CD45RA-negative memory subsets. Each subset's genomic DNA was shared equally among a number of immunoSEQ plates. TCRdb's copy holds only in-frame clones and misses some; the assay was immunoSEQ multiplex PCR. Of a few million clones in the sample, approximately 95% are singletons; the top ten hold approximately 0.4%. The clonotype was recovered from a man between 18 and 29 years old in good health. Some clones in this sample may be carry-over from other donors' samples. Input material: naive CD4+ T cells from PBMCs. The subset here: CD45RA+ positively selected.

The CDR3 loop reads CASSLRVIDSNQPQHF. In nucleotides, the CDR3 is TGTGCCAGCAGTTTAAGGGTGATTGATAGCAATCAGCCCCAGCATTTT. This rearrangement joins TRBV5-6 to TRBJ1-5; D gene unclear. The V and J ends lost 5 bases and 0 bases respectively, with 15 bases between them. In germline, CDR1 is SGHDT, CDR2 YYEEEE. CDR3 length: 16 amino acids.